This entry lists 8 T cell receptor beta chains sequenced from one sample in a study of shared clonotypes between healthy human individuals. Libraries were prepared by immunoSEQ multiplex PCR; TCRdb keeps only in-frame clonotypes and omits some of them. The sample contains 630,000 or so clones, 98% of which appear only once. CD45RO-negative, CCR7-positively selected cells formed the naive CD8 fraction, excluding terminally differentiated effector memory CD45RA+ cells. The material sequenced was naive CD8+ T cells sorted from blood. The source is a man aged 25-45 years in good health.

The chain carries TRBV5-1 and TRBJ2-3; no firm D call. Germline CDR1 and CDR2: SGHRS and YFSETQ. The CDR3 has 14 amino acids. Trimming took off 0 bases at V and 2 bases at J, with 7 bases between the two ends. CDR3: CASSLATSTDTQYF. CDR3 nucleotide sequence: TGCGCCAGCAGCTTGGCGACATCCACAGATACGCAGTATTTT.

Details on this clone: Other nucleotide sequences from this sample produce the same CDR3. The chain combines TRBV18 with TRBJ2-1, with D possibly being TRBD2 (5 bases). The ends were cut back, 3 bases at V and 0 bases at J, with 12 bases in the middle. Germline V lookup: CDR1 KGHSH, CDR2 LQKENI. This CDR3 is 16 amino acids long. CDR3 region: CASSPRSGSSYNEQFF. CDR3 bases: TGTGCCAGCTCACCCCGAAGCGGAAGCTCCTACAATGAGCAGTTCTTC.

The chain employs TRBV29-1 and TRBJ2-3, with D hard to call. The CDR3 is 14 residues long. Germline V gene lookup returns CDR1 SQVTM and CDR2 ANQGSEA. Trimming shortened V by 7 bases and J by 0 bases, and 14 bases separated the two germline ends. The CDR3 DNA follows: TGCAGCGGTGGACGGCCTCTTAGCACAGATACGCAGTATTTT. As protein: CSGGRPLSTDTQYF.

The chain uses TRBV27 and TRBJ2-1; possibly TRBD2 for D (5 bases). The CDR3 runs to 13 residues. V lost 4 bases and J 8 bases, leaving 12 bases between the germline ends. Germline V gene data show CDR1 as MNHEY and CDR2 as SMNVEV (reference sequence). CDR3 region: CASSWASGYEQFF. In nucleotides, the CDR3 is TGTGCCAGCAGTTGGGCGTCGGGGTATGAGCAGTTCTTC.

The genes are TRBV9 and TRBJ2-3; TRBD1 might be the D (5 bases). The CDR3 spans 16 residues. Germline loops: CDR1 SGDLS, CDR2 YYNGEE. V shed 3 bases and J shed 4 bases, with 18 bases lying between them. The CDR3 DNA is TGTGCCAGCAGCGCCAGGGTCGATGGTGGAGCAGATACGCAGTATTTT. It is translated as CASSARVDGGADTQYF.

This clone has only one observation. This chain links TRBV4-1 with TRBJ2-7; TRBD1 aligns across 7 bases. J lost 2 bases, V lost 1 base, and 5 bases had no gene match. The CDR3 runs 15 residues. The germline gives CDR1 MGHRA, CDR2 YSYEKL. The CDR3 spells CASSQGADRTYEQYF. The CDR3 DNA sequence: TGCGCCAGCAGCCAAGGGGCGGACAGGACCTACGAGCAGTACTTC.

This chain links TRBV28 with TRBJ2-3; D is undetermined. The V and J ends lost 3 bases and 4 bases respectively, with 14 bases between them. The CDR3 runs to 15 residues. Germline V gene sequence: CDR1 MDHEN, CDR2 SYDVKM. The CDR3 bases are TGTGCCAGCAGTTTCCTAAACGACTCCCCAGATACGCAGTATTTT. This codes for CASSFLNDSPDTQYF. Complete variable domain (other parts from reference TRBV28 and TRBJ2-3): DVKVTQSSRYLVKRTGEKVFLECVQDMDHENMFWYRQDPGLGLRLIYFSYDVKMKEKGDIPEGYSVSREKKERFSLILESASTNQTSMYLCASSFLNDSPDTQYFGPGTRLTVL.

This rearrangement joins TRBV11-2 to TRBJ2-1, with D hard to call. Germline V CDR1 and CDR2: SGHAT, FQNNGV. This CDR3 has 12 amino acids. Trimming left V 2 bases short and J 6 bases short, with 5 bases between. The CDR3 region has the DNA TGTGCCAGCAGCTTAAGGATCAATGAGCAGTTCTTC. Amino acids: CASSLRINEQFF.